This T cell receptor beta chain was recovered during a study of OX40 agonist ivuxolimab in advanced cancers. Study at large: Prior anti-PD-1, anti-PD-L1 or anti-CTLA-4 therapy was allowed; 35% to 40% had some. Findings and caveats of the study: It was not determined which antigens were specifically recognized by the peripheral T cells that had undergone clonal expansion.

The trim removed 3 bases at V and 4 bases at J, leaving 4 bases unmatched. The CDR3 covers 15 residues. Germline CDR1 is SGDLS and CDR2 is YYNGEE. Produced via immunoSEQ multiplex PCR; TCRdb's table is partial and in-frame only. The table shows tens of thousands of clones, with around 92% occurring only once. With regard to this clone: Antigen specificity is unknown.

This rearrangement joins TRBV9 to TRBJ2-7; TRBD2 aligns across 13 bases. The source material was CD4+ or CD8+ T cells sorted from blood, sampled in a trial of the OX40 agonist ivuxolimab. The TCR sequence derives from an adult with an advanced solid tumor such as melanoma, head and neck, liver or kidney cancer. CDR3 in amino acids: CASSGGTSGMYEQYF. In DNA form, the CDR3 reads TGTGCCAGCAGCGGAGGGACTAGCGGGATGTACGAGCAGTACTTC.